This T cell receptor (beta chain) appears in the sequencing data of a study of blood T cell repertoires in COVID-19. The data were produced by immunoSEQ multiplex PCR, yet TCRdb's version contains in-frame clones alone and is incomplete. The table lists roughly 400,000 clones, nearly 90% of them singletons. Germline V gene data show CDR1 as MNHEY and CDR2 as SMNVEV (reference sequence). The CDR3 totals 20 residues. The J segment lost 4 bases and the V segment lost 6 bases, leaving 24 bases of the junction unmatched. The sample consisted of PBMCs or T cells enriched from blood (not recorded which). V usage is TRBV27 and J usage is TRBJ2-3, with 8 bases lining up with TRBD2. The TCR comes from a woman aged 25 to 39 who had recovered from COVID-19. In DNA form, the CDR3 reads TGTGCCAGCAGGAAAGACAGGACTTTAGCGGGACGGTGGTTGCCAGATACGCAGTATTTT. Translating it yields CASRKDRTLAGRWLPDTQYF.